This T cell receptor (beta chain) was obtained from a study of CD8 T cells in Susac syndrome. Study-wide context: Treatment status at blood draw for the Susac syndrome patients was therapy-naive, corticosteroids, or intravenous immunoglobulin alone. Study-wide findings and caveats: The study conceded that its TCR sequencing and HLA analysis involved relatively few individuals.

The authors carried out high-throughput sequencing of TCR beta. They applied it to CD8+ and CD4+ T cells obtained from blood. V dropped 6 bases and J dropped 2; count of bases not matched to a gene: 9. The CDR3 runs 16 residues. Reverse transcription of 0.5 to 1 ug RNA was performed with random hexamers. The TCR beta CDR3 was amplified by immunoSEQ multiplex PCR across 54 Vbeta, 13 Jbeta. TCRdb recomputed calls from the immunoSEQ multiplex PCR reads with MiXCR, one row per CDR3 protein. The data contain 150,000 to 200,000 distinct CDR3 sequences, roughly 90% of them singletons. In regard to this clonotype: Antigen unknown.

The sequence was obtained from a human donor with Susac syndrome. V is TRBV12-3 or TRBV12-4 and J is TRBJ2-3, with 9 bases aligning to TRBD2. Sequenced material: CD4+ T cells from PBMCs. In DNA form, the CDR3 reads TGTGCCAGCAGGCCTAGCGGGACTCAGTTCACAGATACGCAGTATTTT. Encoded protein: CASRPSGTQFTDTQYF.